The entry that follows covers one T cell receptor (beta chain) sequence. Clones were read by immunoSEQ multiplex PCR, and TCRdb kept only the in-frame ones, dropping some. The sample holds tens of thousands of clones, about 88% seen once. The sample comes from a study of OX40 agonist ivuxolimab in advanced cancers. Whole-study context: Under the entry rules, prior anti-PD-1, anti-PD-L1 or anti-CTLA-4 therapy was allowed, and around 40% had some.

Exclusion of a patient followed from autoimmune disease history or systemic immunosuppression. Drawing of blood for sampling happened at baseline, at cycle 4 day 1, and at cycle 7 day 1. Germline V gives CDR1 SGHRS, CDR2 YFSETQ. V lost 7 bases and J 0 bases, leaving 7 bases between the germline ends. This CDR3 region has 12 residues. This clonotype was obtained from an adult with an advanced solid tumor such as melanoma, head and neck, liver or kidney cancer. This specimen consisted of CD4+ or CD8+ T cells sorted from blood, obtained in a trial of the OX40 agonist ivuxolimab. The chain employs TRBV5-1 and TRBJ1-1, with D perhaps TRBD1 (5 bases). The CDR3 nucleotides read TGCGCCAGCCGACAGCTGAACACTGAAGCTTTCTTT. It yields the protein CASRQLNTEAFF.